The next 4 T cell receptor beta chains were all read from a single sample in a study of response to subunit inactivated influenza vaccine. TCRdb ran MiXCR on the RT-PCR reads and lists one entry per CDR3 protein. The repertoire holds under 500,000 distinct CDR3 sequences, with around 9.9% as singletons. The input for sequencing was PBMCs from blood, taken about 40 days after vaccination. The receptors here all came from a man in his fifties or sixties who received an inactivated influenza vaccine.

Only a few counts were recorded for this clonotype. J is TRBJ2-5 and V is TRBV5-4; D unclear. Germline CDR1 SGHNT, CDR2 YYREEE (reference sequence). The germline V and J ends were trimmed by 4 bases and 5 bases, with 18 bases remaining between them. This CDR3 has 15 residues. CDR3 nucleotides: TGTGCCAGCAGCCTAAGCCTCACGCACGGGGAGACCCAGTACTTC. Translating gives CASSLSLTHGETQYF.

Many counts were recorded for this clonotype. A read error may produce the germline difference seen at one junction end. The chain employs TRBV12-3 or TRBV12-4 and TRBJ2-3; 11 nucleotides align to TRBD2. The CDR3 is 14 amino acids. CDR3 amino acids: CASSLAGGRDTQYF. CDR3 nucleotide sequence: TGTGCCAGCAGCTTAGCGGGAGGGAGAGATACGCAGTATTTT.

The chain employs TRBV6-2 or TRBV6-3 and TRBJ2-6; unclear D gene. The CDR3 runs to 15 residues. Germline CDR1 reads MNHEY; CDR2 reads SVGEGT. Trimming removed 6 bases from V and 0 bases from J, with 9 bases in between. The CDR3 is CASRSGVSGANVLTF. CDR3 DNA: TGTGCCAGCAGATCAGGTGTCTCTGGGGCCAACGTCCTGACTTTC.

This sequence joins TRBV5-4 and TRBJ2-1, with TRBD2 matching over 7 bases. V dropped 4 bases and J dropped 1; count of bases not matched to a gene: 8. Germline lookup yields CDR1 SGHNT and CDR2 YYREEE (reference sequence). CDR3 length equals 16 residues. CDR3 sequence: CASSPQAGMSYNEQFF. The CDR3 DNA is TGTGCCAGCAGCCCACAAGCGGGGATGTCCTACAATGAGCAGTTCTTC.